This passage covers 12 T cell receptor beta chains from one sample sequenced in a study of T-cell reconstitution after alpha-beta-depleted transplantation in children. It was with unique molecular identifiers that the TCRbeta library was prepared. Each CDR3 protein is one row after TCRdb ran MiXCR on the PCR reads. The sample contains 900,000 or so distinct CDR3 sequences, approximately 15% of which appear only once. This specimen was PBMCs, mostly from graft donor cells, taken 360 days after TCRalphabeta/CD19-depleted stem cell transplant. The receptors stem from a male patient between 10 and 17 years old who had a stem cell transplant for acute lymphoblastic leukemia, so the T cells may come from the graft donor.

The rearrangement joins TRBV7-9 to TRBJ2-7; TRBD2 agrees at 9 bases. With 7 bases clipped from V and 4 bases from J, the junction kept 5 bases outside the gene matches. This CDR3 has 13 residues. Germline values: CDR1 SEHNR, CDR2 FQNEAQ (reference sequence). In DNA, the CDR3 is TGTGCCAGCACCCCGACTAGCGGATACGAGCAGTACTTC. This encodes CASTPTSGYEQYF.

The chain couples TRBV6-1 to TRBJ2-3; either TRBD1 or TRBD2 may fit D (5 bases each). V lost 4 bases and J 1 base, leaving 15 bases between the germline ends. CDR1 is MNHNS and CDR2 is SASEGT in the germline V gene. This CDR3 comprises 16 residues. The CDR3 DNA is TGTGCCAGCAGTGCCCGGGGCCGGGCGGGCACAGATACGCAGTATTTT. It specifies CASSARGRAGTDTQYF.

This clonotype was counted ten times or more. The gene calls are TRBV5-1 and TRBJ1-1; 7 nucleotides align to TRBD1. CDR1 SGHRS and CDR2 YFSETQ come from the germline V gene. The CDR3 covers 15 residues. The V gene end was trimmed by 0 bases and the J gene end by 1 base; junction bases not matched to a gene: 3. The CDR3 DNA follows: TGCGCCAGCAGCTTGGCTGGGACAGAGAACACTGAAGCTTTCTTT. Amino acid sequence: CASSLAGTENTEAFF.

A few counts support this clonotype. The chain recombines TRBV29-1 with TRBJ1-2; D is perhaps TRBD1 (5 bases). This CDR3 is built from 14 residues. Germline-derived CDR1 and CDR2 are SQVTM and ANQGSEA. Trimming stripped 4 bases from V and 2 bases from J, with 14 bases between. The CDR3 sequence: CSVASTEPNYGYTF. Written as DNA, the CDR3 is TGCAGCGTTGCCTCGACAGAACCCAACTATGGCTACACCTTC.

This clonotype was detected a few times. This rearrangement joins TRBV4-3 to TRBJ2-1; TRBD2 matches at 9 bases. V gave up 3 bases and J gave up 2 bases; unmatched junction bases: 5. Germline V lookup: CDR1 LGHNA, CDR2 YSLEER. The CDR3 has 16 residues. Written as DNA, the CDR3 is TGCGCCAGCAGCCACGCGGCGGGGGGGGCCTACAATGAGCAGTTCTTC. Amino acid sequence: CASSHAAGGAYNEQFF.

This clonotype has a handful of counts. A much larger clone differs from this one at a single base, so this may be a read error. The chain links TRBV29-1 to TRBJ2-5; no clear D. V lost 4 bases and J 5 bases, leaving 5 bases between the germline ends. The CDR3 is 10 amino acids. CDR1 is SQVTM, CDR2 ANQGSEA, per germline. The DNA of the CDR3 is TGCAGCGTTGCGGACGAGACCCAGTACTTC. Protein sequence: CSVADETQYF.

This clonotype came up once. V usage is TRBV5-1 and J usage is TRBJ2-1; 11 bases are a match to TRBD2. The CDR3 consists of 19 residues. Trimming cost V 0 bases and J 8 bases; bases outside gene matches: 16. Germline values: CDR1 SGHRS, CDR2 YFSETQ. This CDR3 reads CASSLDGRLAGRGGDEQFF. The CDR3, as DNA: TGCGCCAGCAGCTTGGATGGTCGACTAGCGGGACGTGGTGGCGATGAGCAGTTCTTC.

The sample holds a few counts of this clonotype. The rearrangement joins TRBV5-1 to TRBJ2-1; 14 bases are shared with TRBD2. V lost 4 bases to trimming and J lost 0 bases; unmatched junction nucleotides: 9. In germline, CDR1 is SGHRS, CDR2 YFSETQ. The CDR3 consists of 19 residues. This CDR3 reads CASSHGLAGGGRSYNEQFF. The CDR3 DNA reads as TGCGCCAGCAGCCATGGACTAGCGGGAGGTGGCCGCTCCTACAATGAGCAGTTCTTC.

The gene calls are TRBV13 and TRBJ1-6; D remains ambiguous. The CDR3 covers 14 residues. The germline V and J ends were trimmed by 2 bases and 11 bases, with 13 bases remaining between them. CDR1 PRHDT and CDR2 FYEKMQ come from the germline V gene (reference sequence). The CDR3 reads CASSLRGSVTPLHF. The CDR3 DNA is TGTGCCAGCAGCTTACGGGGTTCGGTGACACCCCTCCACTTT.

The rearrangement joins TRBV20-1 to TRBJ2-4; TRBD2 is a possible D gene (7 bases). Germline CDR1 reads DFQATT; CDR2 reads SNEGSKA (reference sequence). V was cut by 2 bases and J by 7 bases, with 12 bases left in between. The CDR3 is 13 residues long. The CDR3 is CSARFRGANIQYF. Written as DNA, the CDR3 is TGCAGTGCTAGATTTCGGGGGGCTAACATTCAGTACTTC.

This chain connects TRBV11-2 to TRBJ2-7; D may be TRBD2 (5 bases). The V gene lost 0 bases and the J gene lost 6 bases, with 6 bases spanning the gap. Germline V lookup: CDR1 SGHAT, CDR2 FQNNGV. CDR3 length equals 12 residues. CDR3 region: CASSLDGGEQYF. CDR3 DNA sequence: TGTGCCAGCAGCTTAGATGGAGGCGAGCAGTACTTC.

This clonotype has only a few counts. The CDR3 DNA reads as TGTGCCAGCAGCCCCCGGACGGAGTTCGGGGAGCTGTTTTTT. This sequence encodes CASSPRTEFGELFF. The J gene is TRBJ2-2, the V gene TRBV7-6; D remains ambiguous. V lost 5 bases to trimming and J lost 7 bases, with 14 bases between them. Germline V gene data show CDR1 as SGHVS and CDR2 as FNYEAQ. CDR3 length: 14 residues.